The 20 T cell receptor beta chains presented below share a single source sample, sequenced in a study of CD8+ T cells in alopecia areata. Reverse transcribed after extraction, RNA yielded cDNA as the sequencing template. Here immunoSEQ multiplex PCR was the method, and the copy in TCRdb shows in-frame clones only, minus some. In the table there are 95,000 to 120,000 clones, 45% to 70% of which are singletons. Sequences were obtained from CD8+ T cells sorted from blood. Receptors were obtained from a human donor in good health.

J is TRBJ1-1 and V is TRBV30; the match to TRBD1 covers 10 bases. V was pared by 3 bases and J by 4 bases, with 8 bases of the junction left unmatched. Germline CDR1 GTSNPN, CDR2 SVGIG (reference sequence). The CDR3 sequence is 15 residues long. CDR3 DNA: TGTGCCTGGAGGGGAAGACAGGGGGCTTTCACTGAAGCTTTCTTT. Translating gives CAWRGRQGAFTEAFF.

The CDR3 loop is CASTERGGRGNEKLFF. In nucleotides, the CDR3 is TGTGCCAGCACCGAAAGGGGCGGCAGAGGAAATGAAAAACTGTTTTTT. The chain has TRBV2 and TRBJ1-4, with D perhaps TRBD1 (5 bases). This CDR3 spans 16 amino acids. V lost 7 bases, J lost 5 bases, and 20 bases lay in between. Germline lookup yields CDR1 SNHLY and CDR2 FYNNEI. Together with reference TRBV2 and TRBJ1-4, the CDR3 gives the full variable domain: EPEVTQTPSHQVTQMGQEVILRCVPISNHLYFYWYRQILGQKVEFLVSFYNNEISEKSEIFDDQFSVERPDGSNFTLKIRSTKLEDSAMYFCASTERGGRGNEKLFFGSGTQLSVL.

The chain carries TRBV25-1 and TRBJ2-7; possible D gene TRBD1, 6 bases. CDR1 and CDR2 (germline): MGHDK, SYGVNS. Between the trimmed V and J ends, which lost 1 base and 5 bases, there was a span of 15 bases. CDR3 length equals 15 residues. In nucleotides, the CDR3 is TGTGCCAGCAGTGAATGGGCAGGGGAGCATGACGAGCAGTACTTC. It yields the protein CASSEWAGEHDEQYF.

The CDR3 reads CASRGGLKGTEAFF. The CDR3 coding sequence is TGTGCCAGCCGGGGGGGCCTAAAAGGCACTGAAGCTTTCTTT. The V and J genes are TRBV2 and TRBJ1-1; possible D gene TRBD1, 6 bases. Deletions cut 8 bases from V and 4 bases from J, with 17 bases between. The germline CDR1 and CDR2 sequences are SNHLY and FYNNEI. The CDR3 totals 14 residues.

The V gene is TRBV29-1, the J gene TRBJ2-3; TRBD2 might be the D (6 bases). Germline CDR1 reads SQVTM; CDR2 reads ANQGSEA. This CDR3 contains 14 residues. V dropped 5 bases and J dropped 0 bases, with 12 bases sitting between them. In DNA form, the CDR3 reads TGCAGCGTTACGGGCGGGACTAGCACAGATACGCAGTATTTT. Translation: CSVTGGTSTDTQYF.

This rearrangement joins TRBV4-1 to TRBJ2-7, with D hard to call. This CDR3 contains 14 residues. Deletions cut 4 bases from V and 1 base from J, with 11 bases between. Germline V CDR1 and CDR2: MGHRA, YSYEKL. As DNA, the CDR3 is TGCGCCAGCAGCCCGAGAGAGGAGTCCTACGAGCAGTACTTC. Translating it yields CASSPREESYEQYF.

The V call is TRBV7-9, the J call TRBJ1-1; perhaps TRBD1 as D (5 bases). CDR1 and CDR2 (germline): SEHNR, FQNEAQ (reference sequence). V was clipped by 5 bases and J by 6 bases, with 13 bases between them. This CDR3 spans 13 amino acids. The CDR3 DNA reads TGTGCCAGCAGCGTAGGGGTTTGCGCTGAAGCTTTCTTT. It specifies CASSVGVCAEAFF.

The chain is built from TRBV6-5 and TRBJ1-1; D gene ambiguous. Germline-derived CDR1 and CDR2 are MNHEY and SVGAGI. The CDR3 contains 14 residues. V lost 4 bases to trimming and J lost 0 bases, with 9 bases between them. CDR3 nucleotides: TGTGCCAGCAGTTTCCGGAACATGAACACTGAAGCTTTCTTT. Its translation is CASSFRNMNTEAFF.

This chain uses TRBV25-1 with TRBJ2-5; the D is unclear. Germline V gene sequence: CDR1 MGHDK, CDR2 SYGVNS. The CDR3 spans 17 residues. Trimming pared 2 bases from V and 5 bases from J, leaving 21 bases between. The CDR3 nucleotides are TGTGCCAGCAGTGAACTCCGGACCCAAGATTTCCGGGAGACCCAGTACTTC. Translating it yields CASSELRTQDFRETQYF.

The V gene is TRBV27, the J gene TRBJ1-6; D may be TRBD1 (6 bases). This CDR3 contains 19 residues. Trimming took 6 bases from V and 11 from J, leaving 32 bases between them. Germline V lookup: CDR1 MNHEY, CDR2 SMNVEV (reference sequence). The CDR3 spells CASSHRLGWGAQGEPPLHF. The CDR3 DNA sequence: TGTGCCAGCAGCCACCGATTGGGGTGGGGGGCCCAGGGTGAACCACCCCTCCACTTT.

The chain carries TRBV7-9 and TRBJ1-2, with D uncertain. V lost 1 base and J lost 5, with 8 bases in between. Germline CDR1 SEHNR, CDR2 FQNEAQ (reference sequence). The CDR3 contains 13 residues. DNA for the CDR3: TGTGCCAGCAGCTTAGTGTCGATTTATGGCTACACCTTC. It specifies CASSLVSIYGYTF.

The chain joins TRBV9 to TRBJ1-2, with 8 bases matching TRBD1. Trimming removed 3 bases from V and 2 bases from J; junction bases left unmatched: 9. The CDR3 covers 16 residues. From germline, CDR1 is SGDLS and CDR2 YYNGEE. The CDR3 spells CASSALRDRTNYGYTF. The CDR3 DNA is TGTGCCAGCAGCGCCCTCCGGGACAGGACAAACTATGGCTACACCTTC. Together with reference TRBV9 and TRBJ1-2, the CDR3 gives the full variable domain: DSGVTQTPKHLITATGQRVTLRCSPRSGDLSVYWYQQSLDQGLQFLIQYYNGEERAKGNILERFSAQQFPDLHSELNLSSLELGDSALYFCASSALRDRTNYGYTFGSGTRLTVV.

In its sample, this clone was seen many times. This chain's CDR3 is CASSPPGRFYEQYF. The CDR3 DNA sequence: TGTGCCAGCAGCCCCCCGGGACGCTTCTACGAGCAGTACTTC. V and J are TRBV7-9 and TRBJ2-7, with D possibly being TRBD1 or TRBD2 (5 bases each). The V end lost 5 bases, the J end lost 3 bases, and 14 bases lay between the germline ends. The CDR3 is made up of 14 amino acids. CDR1 is SEHNR and CDR2 is FQNEAQ in the germline V gene (reference sequence).

The rearrangement links TRBV15 to TRBJ2-7, with 10 bases aligning to TRBD1. Germline V gene data show CDR1 as LNHNV and CDR2 as YYDKDF (reference sequence). The length of the CDR3 is 15 residues. J lost 0 bases, V lost 3 bases, and 2 bases had no gene match. CDR3 nucleotides: TGTGCCACCAGCAGTGGGACAGGGGCCTCCTACGAGCAGTACTTC. Its protein is CATSSGTGASYEQYF.

The V call is TRBV18, the J call TRBJ2-7; the D is unclear. This CDR3 spans 13 amino acids. Trimming removed 3 bases at V and 0 bases at J, with 6 bases between. Germline V gives CDR1 KGHSH, CDR2 LQKENI. The CDR3 spells CASSPPLSYEQYF. The CDR3 bases are TGTGCCAGCTCACCTCCCCTCTCCTACGAGCAGTACTTC.

In the case of this clone: The same CDR3 arises from other DNA sequences in this sample as well. The chain carries TRBV5-6 and TRBJ1-2; D gene ambiguous. The germline V gene encodes CDR1 SGHDT and CDR2 YYEEEE. CDR3 length equals 13 residues. The ends were cut back, 0 bases at V and 2 bases at J, with 5 bases in the middle. CDR3 sequence reads: CASSLGRNYGYTF. Written as DNA, the CDR3 is TGTGCCAGCAGCTTGGGCAGGAACTATGGCTACACCTTC.

This chain connects TRBV27 to TRBJ2-1, with a possible D match to TRBD2 (6 bases). Germline CDR1 MNHEY, CDR2 SMNVEV (reference sequence). The length of the CDR3 is 13 residues. Trimming stripped 6 bases from V and 7 bases from J, with 13 bases between. This CDR3 is CASSLGLRNEQFF. Written as DNA, the CDR3 is TGTGCCAGCAGCTTGGGACTCCGAAATGAGCAGTTCTTC.

This rearrangement joins TRBV4-3 to TRBJ1-6; D perhaps matches TRBD1 (5 bases). CDR1 and CDR2 from the germline V gene are LGHNA and YSLEER. Trimming cost V 1 base and J 7 bases, with 20 bases left between them. This CDR3 is built from 18 residues. The CDR3 bases are TGCGCCAGCAGCCAAGTAATCCTTCCGGGATGGGGCAATTCACCCCTCCACTTT. Translating it yields CASSQVILPGWGNSPLHF.

The V call is TRBV13, the J call TRBJ2-5; D not resolved. Germline V gene sequence: CDR1 PRHDT, CDR2 FYEKMQ (reference sequence). The V gene lost 2 bases and the J gene lost 2 bases, with 6 bases spanning the gap. CDR3 size: 13 residues. This CDR3 reads CASSLRGQETQYF. For the CDR3, the DNA is TGTGCCAGCAGCTTACGAGGACAAGAGACCCAGTACTTC.

The chain carries TRBV6-1 and TRBJ2-2; D gene uncertain. The ends were cut back, 4 bases at V and 0 bases at J, with 9 bases in the middle. The germline V gene has CDR1 MNHNS and CDR2 SASEGT. This CDR3 has 15 residues. In DNA form, the CDR3 reads TGTGCCAGCAGTGGACGGGCCACGAACACCGGGGAGCTGTTTTTT. Translated: CASSGRATNTGELFF.